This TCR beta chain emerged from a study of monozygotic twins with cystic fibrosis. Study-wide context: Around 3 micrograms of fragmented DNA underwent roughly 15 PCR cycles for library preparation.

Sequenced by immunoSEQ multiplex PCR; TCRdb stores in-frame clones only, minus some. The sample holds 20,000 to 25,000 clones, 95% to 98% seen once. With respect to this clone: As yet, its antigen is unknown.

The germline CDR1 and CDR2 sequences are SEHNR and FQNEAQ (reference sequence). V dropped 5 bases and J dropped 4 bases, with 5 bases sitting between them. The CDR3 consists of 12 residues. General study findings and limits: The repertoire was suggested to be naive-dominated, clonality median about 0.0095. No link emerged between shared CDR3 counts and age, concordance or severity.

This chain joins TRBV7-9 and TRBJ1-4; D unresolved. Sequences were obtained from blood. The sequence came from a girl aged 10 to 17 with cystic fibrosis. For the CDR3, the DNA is TGTGCCAGCAGCCCTAATAATGAAAAACTGTTTTTT. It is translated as CASSPNNEKLFF.